The clone carrying this T cell receptor beta chain was seen more than once but under ten times. Its antigen is still unknown. Trimming removed 8 bases at V and 11 bases at J, with 22 bases between. Germline V gives CDR1 MNHEY, CDR2 SVGEGT. The CDR3 has 14 residues. This sample was taken from a study of identical twins. Broader study findings: The study found that models underestimated out-of-frame TCR alpha sharing in monozygotic twins.

MiXCR, applied by TCRdb to the 5' RACE reads, yields one record per CDR3 protein. The sample records hundreds of thousands of distinct CDR3 sequences, 15% to 20% being singletons. These data are also associated with another study on T cells expressing NK-cell markers. As that report states: Among eight sequenced donors, seven carried HCMV seropositivity while one was seronegative. In several experiments, an anti-gamma-delta TCR antibody restricted sorting to alpha-beta TCR T cells. In a group of 5 or 6 donors, dominant NKG2C+ clonotypes represented about 1.0-7.5% of CD8+ T cells.

V and J are TRBV6-2 or TRBV6-3 and TRBJ1-5, with D perhaps TRBD1 (5 bases). Input material: PBMCs. This clonotype originated in a woman aged 18-29 years in good health. The CDR3 DNA is TGTGCCAGCGAAAGACATGGGGGGGTCCCGTCCCAGCATTTT. It specifies CASERHGGVPSQHF.